This section outlines one T cell receptor (beta chain) sequence together with its context. The table came from immunoSEQ multiplex PCR; TCRdb's copy has only in-frame clones and leaves some out. The sample has roughly 1.4 million clones, approximately 98.5% seen once. This sample is drawn from a study of shared clonotypes between healthy human individuals. Germline V CDR1 and CDR2: SGHRS, YFSETQ. V dropped 4 bases and J dropped 7; count of bases not matched to a gene: 10. There are 16 residues in the CDR3. This TCR derives from a young man in good health. The material sequenced was naive CD4+ T cells sorted from blood. The subset denotes: CD45RA+ positively selected. The J gene is TRBJ2-2, the V gene TRBV5-1; TRBD2 agrees at 10 bases. Here the CDR3 reads CASSPNLAGANGELFF. For the CDR3, the DNA is TGCGCCAGCAGCCCAAATCTAGCGGGAGCTAACGGGGAGCTGTTTTTT.